Listed below are T cell receptor beta chains from one sample, sequenced in a study of blood T cell repertoires in COVID-19. This table comes from immunoSEQ multiplex PCR, and its TCRdb copy is limited to in-frame clones, with some not included. The sample records approximately 130,000 clones, less than 90% being singletons. Sequenced input: PBMCs or T cells enriched from blood (not recorded which). These receptors all stem from a young man who had recovered from COVID-19. Both conserved end residues are part of each CDR3. Each record gives: D gene, clone size, J gene, V gene, CDR3 protein, CDR3 DNA. The D gene is left open where the match is weak. Expanded clones are given a class, and other clones once, few, many or no size at all.

>TRBD2|NA|TRBJ2-1|TRBV2
CASSGLAKIENEQFF
TGTGCCAGCAGTGGACTAGCGAAAATAGAGAATGAGCAGTTCTTC
>NA|NA|TRBJ2-5|TRBV6-5
CASSLRHQETQYF
TGTGCCAGCAGCCTCAGGCACCAAGAGACCCAGTACTTC
>NA|NA|TRBJ2-5|TRBV11-2
CASSRTGVGQETQYF
TGTGCCAGCAGCCGGACGGGAGTCGGGCAAGAGACCCAGTACTTC
>TRBD1|NA|TRBJ2-1|TRBV5-1
CASSQGQGSYNEQFF
TGCGCCAGCAGCCAGGGACAGGGGTCCTACAATGAGCAGTTCTTC
>TRBD1|NA|TRBJ1-1|TRBV5-4
CASSRDSLNTEAFF
TGTGCCAGCAGTAGGGACAGCTTGAACACTGAAGCTTTCTTT
>NA|NA|TRBJ2-3|TRBV5-1
CASSRRGPATDTQYF
TGCGCCAGCTCCAGGAGGGGGCCAGCCACAGATACGCAGTATTTT
>TRBD1|NA|TRBJ1-2|TRBV2
CASSDDRGRVGGYTF
TGTGCCAGCAGTGACGACAGGGGGCGTGTAGGCGGCTACACCTTC
>TRBD2|NA|TRBJ2-6|TRBV27
CASRPGGSGANVLTF
TGTGCCAGCAGACCGGGGGGATCTGGGGCCAACGTCCTGACTTTC
>TRBD2|NA|TRBJ2-5|TRBV5-1
CASSIGTSGWGTQYF
TGCGCCAGCAGCATAGGGACTAGCGGATGGGGGACCCAGTACTTC
>NA|NA|TRBJ1-5|TRBV2
CASSERGAGHSNQPQHF
TGTGCCAGCAGTGAACGGGGGGCAGGTCATAGCAATCAGCCCCAGCATTTT
>NA|NA|TRBJ1-1|TRBV5-4
CASGEDLNTEAFF
TGTGCCAGCGGGGAGGACCTGAACACTGAAGCTTTCTTT
>NA|few|TRBJ2-1|TRBV18
CASSPSTGVPNYNEQFF
TGTGCCAGCTCACCAAGCACAGGAGTCCCCAACTACAATGAGCAGTTCTTC
>TRBD1|NA|TRBJ2-5|TRBV14
CASSQVQGETQYF
TGTGCCAGCAGCCAAGTACAGGGGGAGACCCAGTACTTC
>TRBD1|NA|TRBJ1-2|TRBV2
CASIEDRGGGYTF
TGTGCCAGCATTGAGGACAGGGGCGGTGGCTACACCTTC
>TRBD1|once|TRBJ2-7|TRBV9
CASSVGEVRGPPYEQYF
TGTGCCAGCAGCGTAGGAGAGGTCAGGGGGCCACCCTACGAGCAGTACTTC
>TRBD1|NA|TRBJ1-1|TRBV5-6
CASSLKTGTGGTEAFF
TGTGCCAGCAGCTTAAAGACCGGGACAGGAGGGACTGAAGCTTTCTTT
>NA|NA|TRBJ2-7|TRBV6-5
CASSYSIEVTDEQYF
TGTGCCAGCAGTTACTCGATAGAGGTTACGGACGAGCAGTACTTC
>NA|NA|TRBJ2-1|TRBV12-5
CASGPSSYNEQFF
TGTGCTAGTGGCCCTAGCTCCTACAATGAGCAGTTCTTC
>NA|once|TRBJ1-2|TRBV2
CASSVAGKGYTF
TGTGCCAGCAGTGTTGCAGGGAAAGGCTACACCTTC
>NA|NA|TRBJ1-4|TRBV19
CASSNLLGAELFF
TGTGCCAGTAGCAACCTGCTAGGTGCGGAACTGTTTTTT
>NA|once|TRBJ2-2|TRBV6-5
CASREGVAGELFF
TGTGCCAGCAGAGAGGGGGTAGCCGGGGAGCTGTTTTTT
>NA|NA|TRBJ2-1|TRBV27
CASSLSRLVDEQFF
TGTGCCAGCAGTTTATCGAGGTTGGTGGATGAGCAGTTCTTC
>TRBD2|NA|TRBJ2-1|TRBV9
CASSPMALGLAGGLYNEQFF
TGTGCCAGCAGCCCGATGGCACTGGGACTAGCGGGAGGTTTATACAATGAGCAGTTCTTC
>NA|NA|TRBJ1-2|TRBV10-2
CASSEKGGGYTF
TGCGCCAGCAGTGAAAAGGGAGGTGGCTACACCTTC
>NA|NA|TRBJ1-2|TRBV19
CASSREGKNGYTF
TGTGCCAGTAGTCGGGAGGGGAAGAATGGCTACACCTTC
>NA|NA|TRBJ1-5|TRBV23-1
CASSQDREPGPQHF
TGCGCCAGCAGTCAAGACCGGGAGCCAGGGCCCCAGCATTTT
>NA|NA|TRBJ1-4|TRBV18
CASSLAQGYNEKLFF
TGTGCCAGCTCCTTAGCACAGGGTTATAATGAAAAACTGTTTTTT
>TRBD1|NA|TRBJ1-4|TRBV7-9
CATPTGEPANEKLFF
TGTGCCACCCCGACAGGGGAACCAGCTAATGAAAAACTGTTTTTT
>NA|once|TRBJ2-3|TRBV5-1
CASSTTTITDTQYF
TGCGCCAGCAGCACAACTACAATCACAGATACGCAGTATTTT
>TRBD1|NA|TRBJ1-2|TRBV2
CASSATGDDGYTF
TGTGCCAGCAGTGCGACAGGGGATGATGGCTACACCTTC
>NA|few|TRBJ1-1|TRBV29-1
CSVDRTRGTEAFF
TGCAGCGTTGATAGGACCAGGGGCACTGAAGCTTTCTTT
>NA|NA|TRBJ1-4|TRBV5-8
CASSPRQALNEKLFF
TGTGCCAGCAGCCCAAGACAGGCTCTTAATGAAAAACTGTTTTTT
>TRBD1|NA|TRBJ2-5|TRBV24-1
CATSDPTTGPETQYF
TGTGCCACCAGTGACCCTACGACAGGGCCAGAGACCCAGTACTTC
>TRBD1|once|TRBJ2-6|TRBV9
CASSIRQGATSGANVLTF
TGTGCCAGCAGCATACGACAGGGGGCTACCTCTGGGGCCAACGTCCTGACTTTC
>TRBD1|NA|TRBJ1-2|TRBV4-1
CASSHPGTADNYGYTF
TGCGCCAGCAGCCATCCTGGGACAGCCGATAACTATGGCTACACCTTC
>TRBD1|NA|TRBJ2-5|TRBV29-1
CSVADRVAQYF
TGCAGCGTTGCGGACAGGGTGGCCCAGTACTTC
>TRBD1|once|TRBJ1-5|TRBV7-9
CASSLTGSDQPQHF
TGTGCCAGCAGCTTGACAGGGTCTGACCAGCCCCAGCATTTT
>NA|NA|TRBJ1-3|TRBV5-1
CASSPTGGRSGNTIYF
TGCGCCAGCAGCCCGACGGGAGGTCGATCTGGAAACACCATATATTTT
>NA|NA|TRBJ2-7|TRBV18
CASSPQQGGQNEQYF
TGTGCCAGCTCACCACAGCAAGGGGGTCAAAACGAGCAGTACTTC
>NA|once|TRBJ1-1|TRBV12-3/TRBV12-4
CASSLDRGTEAFF
TGTGCCAGCAGTTTAGATCGCGGGACTGAAGCTTTCTTT
>NA|NA|TRBJ1-1|TRBV29-1
CSVRFGQRYTEAFF
TGCAGCGTTAGGTTTGGACAGCGATACACTGAAGCTTTCTTT
>NA|NA|TRBJ1-4|TRBV21-1
CASSKLTQQGGNEKLFF
TGTGCCAGCAGCAAACTTACCCAACAGGGGGGTAATGAAAAACTGTTTTTT
>NA|NA|TRBJ2-4|TRBV7-9
CASSLVQAKNIQYF
TGTGCCAGCAGCTTAGTCCAAGCCAAAAACATTCAGTACTTC
>TRBD2|NA|TRBJ2-3|TRBV13
CASSFTSGRTPRGTDTQYF
TGTGCCAGCAGCTTCACTAGCGGGAGAACCCCTCGGGGCACAGATACGCAGTATTTT
>TRBD2|NA|TRBJ2-5|TRBV6-4
CASSDGGGSSETQYF
TGTGCCAGCAGTGACGGGGGGGGATCCAGTGAGACCCAGTACTTC
>TRBD2|NA|TRBJ2-2|TRBV9
CASSAPKGGRAAGELFF
TGTGCCAGCAGCGCCCCGAAGGGCGGGAGGGCAGCCGGGGAGCTGTTTTTT
>NA|NA|TRBJ2-7|TRBV24-1
CATSDIDSFSYEQYF
TGTGCCACCAGTGATATCGACAGCTTCTCCTACGAGCAGTACTTC
>TRBD1|once|TRBJ2-2|TRBV9
CASSDRGRITGELFF
TGTGCCAGCAGCGACAGGGGGCGGATCACCGGGGAGCTGTTTTTT
>NA|NA|TRBJ2-2|TRBV5-5
CASSHSNTGELFF
TGTGCCAGCAGCCATTCGAACACCGGGGAGCTGTTTTTT
>NA|NA|TRBJ1-6|TRBV15
CATSPRRAYNSPLHF
TGTGCCACCAGCCCCCGGCGGGCGTATAATTCACCCCTCCACTTT